This is a list of T cell receptor beta chains from one sample in a study of shared clonotypes between healthy human individuals. The data were produced by immunoSEQ multiplex PCR, yet TCRdb's version contains in-frame clones alone and is incomplete. The data contain approximately 1.4 million clones, roughly 98% of them singletons. The specimen sequenced was naive CD4+ T cells sorted from blood. These receptors were collected from a man aged 25-45 years in good health. The CDR3 runs from the conserved cysteine through the conserved F or W. A D gene is named only where the DNA matches it firmly. The size of a clone is reported for some rows only, either as once, few or many, or as a class for expanded clones.

>TRBJ2-5|.|TRBV5-1|.
TGCGCCAGCCGTGGACAGAGCCAAGAGACCCAGTACTTC
CASRGQSQETQYF
>TRBJ2-7|.|TRBV10-3|.
TGTGCCATCAGTGGTTCAAAAATCCTGAGTTACGAGCAGTACTTC
CAISGSKILSYEQYF
>TRBJ2-4|.|TRBV2|.
TGTGCCATCTCGGTAGGGGGAACCAAAAACATTCAGTACTTC
CAISVGGTKNIQYF
>TRBJ1-3|.|TRBV19|.
TGTGCCAGTAGACAGGGAGCCGGAAACACCATATATTTT
CASRQGAGNTIYF
>TRBJ1-1|.|TRBV19|.
TGTGCCAGTCATAACAGGGTCCTAGAGGCTTTCTTT
CASHNRVLEAFF
>TRBJ2-5|.|TRBV2|.
TGTGCCAGCAGTGTTGATGGGCCAGAGACCCAGTACTTC
CASSVDGPETQYF
>TRBJ2-1|.|TRBV7-9|TRBD2
TGTGCCAGCAGCTTAAGGACTAGGGATGAGCAGTTCTTC
CASSLRTRDEQFF
>TRBJ2-7|.|TRBV28|TRBD1
TGTGCCAGCAGACTGGACAGGGACTACGAGCAGTACTTC
CASRLDRDYEQYF
>TRBJ1-1|.|TRBV15|TRBD1
TGTGCCACCAGCAGAGATCGACAGGGAGATACTGAAGCTTTCTTT
CATSRDRQGDTEAFF
>TRBJ2-1|.|TRBV18|TRBD1
TGTGCCAGCTCATCAGGGACAGGTTTCGATGATGAGCAGTTCTTC
CASSSGTGFDDEQFF
>TRBJ2-7|.|TRBV6-1|TRBD2
TGTGCCAGCAGTGAAGACCTCACGTGGGGACTAGCGGGAGTGCGGGCATACGAGCAGTACTTC
CASSEDLTWGLAGVRAYEQYF
>TRBJ2-7|.|TRBV27|.
TGTGCCAGCAGTGCCAGACCGGGGAGTAGCTCCTACGAGCAGTACTTC
CASSARPGSSSYEQYF
>TRBJ2-3|.|TRBV9|.
TGTGCCAGCAGCGCCTATACCTCGACAGATACGCAGTATTTT
CASSAYTSTDTQYF
>TRBJ2-4|.|TRBV18|.
TGTGCCAGCTCGTCCAGGGGTTACATTCAGTACTTC
CASSSRGYIQYF
>TRBJ1-3|.|TRBV7-9|.
TGTGCCAGCAGCTTAAAGTCTGGAAACACCATATATTTT
CASSLKSGNTIYF
>TRBJ1-5|.|TRBV5-1|.
TGCGCCAGCAGCTTGGCTGGGGATAGCAATCAGCCCCAGCATTTT
CASSLAGDSNQPQHF
>TRBJ2-3|.|TRBV9|TRBD2
TGTGCCAGCAGCGGAATAAGCGGGAGGGCCAGGAATACGCAGTATTTT
CASSGISGRARNTQYF
>TRBJ2-1|.|TRBV7-3|.
TGTGCCAGCAGCCTATCTTACCCCAATGAGCAGTTCTTC
CASSLSYPNEQFF
>TRBJ2-7|once|TRBV19|.
TGTGCCAGTAGTATTAGTGTGGCAAGCTTCTACGAGCAGTACTTC
CASSISVASFYEQYF
>TRBJ2-2|.|TRBV7-3|.
TGTGCCAGCAGCGCCCGCCCTAGTGGGGCACTTATCTCTGGACCGAACACCGGGGAGCTGTTTTTT
CASSARPSGALISGPNTGELFF
>TRBJ2-3|.|TRBV7-2|TRBD2
TGTGCCAGCAGCCGGGGGACTAGGGACACAGATACGCAGTATTTT
CASSRGTRDTDTQYF
>TRBJ2-4|.|TRBV19|TRBD2
TGTGCCAGTAGTATAGTTCGTAGCGGGAGAGGAAACATTCAGTACTTC
CASSIVRSGRGNIQYF
>TRBJ2-1|.|TRBV19|.
TGTGCCAGTAGTATCGTAAGCTCCTACAATGAGCAGTTCTTC
CASSIVSSYNEQFF
>TRBJ1-4|.|TRBV27|.
TGTGCCAGCAGTTCTCCGCCCTTAAATGAAAAACTGTTTTTT
CASSSPPLNEKLFF
>TRBJ1-5|once|TRBV27|TRBD1
TGTGCCAGCAGTTTAGAGGGGGCGAGCAATCAGCCCCAGCATTTT
CASSLEGASNQPQHF
>TRBJ2-7|.|TRBV2|.
TGTGCCAGTGCCCGGGGGGCCCCTACTTTGGGGTACGAGCAGTACTTC
CASARGAPTLGYEQYF
>TRBJ2-7|.|TRBV29-1|.
TGCAGCGTTGATCGGGCCCGAAGCGAGCAGTACTTC
CSVDRARSEQYF
>TRBJ1-4|.|TRBV18|.
TGTGCCAGCTCACCACGATGGTCTTCTAATGAAAAACTGTTTTTT
CASSPRWSSNEKLFF
>TRBJ2-7|.|TRBV9|.
TGTGCCAGCAGCGCTAGCGACATCTACGAGCAGTACTTC
CASSASDIYEQYF
>TRBJ2-7|.|TRBV19|TRBD1
TGTGCCAGTAGTATAGTGGATATCACAGGGGGCTTGCCCTACGAGCAGTACTTC
CASSIVDITGGLPYEQYF
>TRBJ2-5|.|TRBV5-1|TRBD2
TGCGCCAGCAGCTCAAGACTAGCGGGGGAAGAGACCCAGTACTTC
CASSSRLAGEETQYF
>TRBJ1-1|.|TRBV9|.
TGTGCCAGCAGCCCGGGACCGCCAGAAGCTTTCTTT
CASSPGPPEAFF
>TRBJ2-7|.|TRBV5-8|.
TGTGCCAGCAGCCAGGGATTGGCCTACGAGCAGTACTTC
CASSQGLAYEQYF
>TRBJ2-1|.|TRBV6-5|.
TGTGCCAGTAGCGGCGGGGCCTACAATGAGCAGTTCTTC
CASSGGAYNEQFF
>TRBJ2-7|.|TRBV11-2|.
TGTGCCAGCAGCTTTAGTTACGAGCAGTACTTC
CASSFSYEQYF
>TRBJ2-5|.|TRBV23-1|TRBD2
TGCGCCAGCAGTCAACTTAGCGGGAGGGGGCGGACTCTGGAGACCCAGTACTTC
CASSQLSGRGRTLETQYF
>TRBJ1-1|once|TRBV9|.
TGTGCCAGCAGCCCCACTTTAAGGAAGACTGAAGCTTTCTTT
CASSPTLRKTEAFF
>TRBJ1-5|.|TRBV9|.
TGTGCCAGCAGCCGAACTTTTGAGGGTCAGCCCCAGCATTTT
CASSRTFEGQPQHF
>TRBJ2-3|.|TRBV21-1|.
TGTGCCAGCAGCAAGGGGGCTCGTACAGATACGCAGTATTTT
CASSKGARTDTQYF
>TRBJ2-7|.|TRBV15|.
TGTGCCACCAGCAGAGAGGCATTAGAGGGCTACGAGCAGTACTTC
CATSREALEGYEQYF
>TRBJ2-3|.|TRBV6-6|.
TGTGCCAGCAGTCAAAGGGTAAATACGCAGTATTTT
CASSQRVNTQYF
>TRBJ1-2|.|TRBV6-5|.
TGTGCCAGCAGTTACTCGGGTGGGGGCTATGGCTACACCTTC
CASSYSGGGYGYTF
>TRBJ2-3|.|TRBV4-3|TRBD1
TGCGCCAGCAGCCAAGGGGGACAGGGGAAGGCAGATACGCAGTATTTT
CASSQGGQGKADTQYF
>TRBJ1-3|.|TRBV18|TRBD1
TGTGCCAGCTCACCCCCGACAGGGGGCCTCTCTGGAAACACCATATATTTT
CASSPPTGGLSGNTIYF
>TRBJ2-3|.|TRBV19|.
TGTGCCAGTAGTGTCGGGACTTGGGAAGATACGCAGTATTTT
CASSVGTWEDTQYF
>TRBJ2-3|.|TRBV20-1|.
TGCAGTGCCGGCATCACAGATACGCAGTATTTT
CSAGITDTQYF
>TRBJ2-3|.|TRBV7-8|TRBD1
TGTGCCAGCAGGAACAGGGGAGACCGCACAGATACGCAGTATTTT
CASRNRGDRTDTQYF
>TRBJ1-5|once|TRBV7-9|TRBD1
TGTGCCAGCAGCCCCCGGGACAGTCATCAGCCCCAGCATTTT
CASSPRDSHQPQHF
>TRBJ2-3|.|TRBV5-4|.
TGTGCCAGCAGCTTGGTCGGACGTCGGAGCACAGATACGCAGTATTTT
CASSLVGRRSTDTQYF
>TRBJ2-5|.|TRBV6-1|TRBD1
TGTGCCAGCAGCTCGGGACAGGGGCAAGAGACCCAGTACTTC
CASSSGQGQETQYF
>TRBJ2-2|once|TRBV6-6|.
TGTGCCAGCAGCCACACCGGGGAGCTGTTTTTT
CASSHTGELFF
>TRBJ2-7|once|TRBV10-2|.
TGCGCCAGCAGTGAGATTGTTAGGGAGCAGTACTTC
CASSEIVREQYF
>TRBJ1-4|.|TRBV19|.
TGTGCCAGTAAAGCAGGGGTGGACACTAATGAAAAACTGTTTTTT
CASKAGVDTNEKLFF
>TRBJ2-7|.|TRBV25-1|.
TGTGCCAGCAGAGGACAGAGGAGCTCCTACGAGCAGTACTTC
CASRGQRSSYEQYF
>TRBJ2-3|.|TRBV4-1|.
TGCGCCAGCAGCCAAGAAAGAGACACAGATACGCAGTATTTT
CASSQERDTDTQYF